Presented here are 12 T cell receptor beta chains from one specimen sequenced in a study of blood T cell repertoires in COVID-19. Sequenced by immunoSEQ multiplex PCR; TCRdb stores in-frame clones only, minus some. This sample has roughly 65,000 clones, with 85% found just once. Sequenced sample: peripheral blood. These receptors all stem from a woman older than 75 with active or convalescent COVID-19.

The rearrangement uses TRBV30 and TRBJ1-1, with D possibly being TRBD1 (5 bases). Per the germline V gene, CDR1 is GTSNPN and CDR2 is SVGIG (reference sequence). The length of the CDR3 is 13 residues. V was shortened by 5 bases and J by 3 bases, with 13 bases between the two germline ends. CDR3 region: CAWVQGRDTEAFF. In DNA, the CDR3 is TGTGCCTGGGTGCAGGGTAGGGACACTGAAGCTTTCTTT.

The chain links TRBV4-3 to TRBJ2-3; weak D call: TRBD2 (5 bases). Germline CDR1 reads LGHNA; CDR2 reads YSLEER. There are 14 residues in the CDR3. Trimming removed 4 bases from V and 2 bases from J, with 10 bases in between. CDR3 sequence (DNA): TGCGCCAGCAGCCTTAGGACTTTCACAGATACGCAGTATTTT. This translates into CASSLRTFTDTQYF.

The J gene is TRBJ2-3, the V gene TRBV5-1; D ambiguous. Trimming removed 3 bases from V and 2 bases from J, with 7 bases in between. Looked up from germline, CDR1 is SGHRS and CDR2 is YFSETQ. This CDR3 contains 13 residues. This CDR3 reads CASSWADTDTQYF. In DNA, the CDR3 is TGCGCCAGCAGCTGGGCAGACACAGATACGCAGTATTTT.

CDR3 sequence (DNA): TGTGCCAGCAGCTCCGACAGGCTTGGAAACACCATATATTTT. Translated: CASSSDRLGNTIYF. The chain has TRBV7-2 and TRBJ1-3; maybe TRBD1 (6 bases). This CDR3 region has 14 residues. From germline, CDR1 is SGHTA and CDR2 FQGNSA. Trimming pared 4 bases from V and 3 bases from J, leaving 10 bases between.

This clone appeared a single time. CDR3 in DNA: TGTGCCAGCAAGGGACAGGGGGTTGAGACCCAGTACTTC. Translated: CASKGQGVETQYF. The V call is TRBV6-5, the J call TRBJ2-5; 11 bases map to TRBD1. The length of the CDR3 is 13 residues. The V and J ends lost 7 bases and 5 bases, in that order; junction bases with no gene match: 3. Germline assignment: CDR1 MNHEY and CDR2 SVGAGI.

The chain employs TRBV12-5 and TRBJ2-7; tentative D call: TRBD2 (6 bases). V lost 2 bases, J lost 2 bases, and 22 bases lay in between. Germline V gives CDR1 LGHNT, CDR2 FRNRAP. The CDR3 runs to 18 residues. The CDR3 coding sequence is TGTGCTAGTGGTTTGATAGGTAGTGTGACGGAGGGGACCTACGAGCAGTACTTC. It codes for CASGLIGSVTEGTYEQYF.

The chain couples TRBV7-2 to TRBJ1-2; TRBD1 aligns across 9 bases. Germline V gives CDR1 SGHTA, CDR2 FQGNSA. CDR3 size: 15 residues. V was clipped by 5 bases and J by 4 bases; unmatched bases: 8. The CDR3 region has the DNA TGTGCCAGCAGCCCGGACAGGGGTGGTGTCTATGGCTACACCTTC. It specifies CASSPDRGGVYGYTF.

The CDR3 is CASSLAGTGVYNEQFF. CDR3 nucleotides: TGTGCCAGCAGCTTAGCAGGGACAGGGGTTTACAATGAGCAGTTCTTC. V usage is TRBV7-6 and J usage is TRBJ2-1, with 10 bases matching TRBD1. The CDR3 is 16 residues long. V trimming: 0 bases; J trimming: 4 bases; junction bases outside the gene matches: 3. Germline CDR1 SGHVS, CDR2 FNYEAQ.

V gene TRBV28 combines with J gene TRBJ1-6; 7 bases align to TRBD1. The length of the CDR3 is 16 residues. The V segment lost 2 bases and the J segment 7 bases; nucleotides outside the gene matches: 8. Germline V gene lookup returns CDR1 MDHEN and CDR2 SYDVKM. In DNA, the CDR3 is TGTGCCAGCAGTTTACCCTCGGGACAGAGAAATTCACCCCTCCACTTT. Protein: CASSLPSGQRNSPLHF.

The sample holds a few counts of this clone. V and J are TRBV4-1 and TRBJ2-1; 7 bases are a match to TRBD2. The CDR3 contains 14 residues. Per germline, CDR1 MGHRA and CDR2 YSYEKL. J lost 9 bases, V lost 0 bases, and 5 bases had no gene match. In nucleotides, the CDR3 is TGCGCCAGCAGCCAAGATGCGGGAGTAGGTGAGCAGTTCTTC. Translating it yields CASSQDAGVGEQFF.

The CDR3 protein is CASSPQQSGNTIYF. CDR3 in DNA: TGTGCCAGCAGTCCACAGCAATCTGGAAACACCATATATTTT. This rearrangement joins TRBV3-1 (or the pseudogene TRBV3-2) to TRBJ1-3; no reliable D call. The CDR3 spans 14 residues. CDR1 and CDR2 (germline): LGHDT, YNNKEL (reference sequence). The V gene lost 6 bases and the J gene lost 1 base, with 10 bases spanning the gap.

The CDR3 sequence: CASREATEQYF. The CDR3 nucleotides are TGTGCCAGCAGAGAGGCGACCGAGCAGTACTTC. The chain employs TRBV2 and TRBJ2-7; D unresolved. The length of the CDR3 is 11 residues. The germline V gene encodes CDR1 SNHLY and CDR2 FYNNEI. Trimming left V 6 bases short and J 6 bases short, with 9 bases between.